Sequencing of this T cell receptor beta chain was carried out in a study of early T cells in non-severe SARS-CoV-2 infection. This clonotype was observed a few times. Its antigen is still unknown. Whole-study results and caveats: Matches to VDJdb favored anti-spike CD8 responses and missed private and CD4 specificities.

Unique molecular identifiers (one per individual cDNA molecule) were attached. TCRdb ran MiXCR on the 5' RACE reads and lists one entry per CDR3 protein. The sample lists about 69,000 distinct CDR3 sequences; roughly an eighth were seen once. J lost 4 bases, V lost 0 bases, and 9 bases had no gene match. This CDR3 comprises 17 residues. Germline V gives CDR1 LGHNA, CDR2 YSLEER. The TCR was taken from an adult who was a healthcare worker with PCR-confirmed SARS-CoV-2 infection or an uninfected control (not recorded which). The rearrangement links TRBV4-3 to TRBJ2-7, with 10 positions matching TRBD1. Sequencing input: whole blood. In DNA form, the CDR3 reads TGCGCCAGCAGCCAAGATGTGGGGACAGGGGCCACATACGAGCAGTACTTC. Translating it yields CASSQDVGTGATYEQYF.